The 27 T cell receptor beta chains below all came from one sample that was sequenced in a study of T-cell memory formation after mild COVID-19. TCRdb passed the 5' RACE reads through MiXCR, listing each CDR3 protein once. The data hold hundreds of thousands of distinct CDR3 sequences, with roughly 21% observed a single time. The sample was PBMCs or a T cell subset sorted from them (not recorded which). The receptors shown here come from an adult woman who had mild COVID-19 (a few samples of this study predate the infection). Cell type and time point are not known.

V gene TRBV11-3 combines with J gene TRBJ2-3, with TRBD2 matching 9 bases. The germline V gene encodes CDR1 SGHNT and CDR2 YENEEA. V was pared by 5 bases and J by 3 bases, with 6 bases of the junction left unmatched. The CDR3 runs to 15 residues. The CDR3 loop reads CASSRTSVATDTQYF. CDR3 nucleotide sequence: TGTGCCAGCAGCAGGACTAGCGTAGCGACAGATACGCAGTATTTT.

This clonotype occurred a few times. The chain combines TRBV7-2 with TRBJ1-3; the match to TRBD1 covers 7 bases. Germline V lookup: CDR1 SGHTA, CDR2 FQGNSA. CDR3 size: 15 residues. V lost 0 bases to trimming and J lost 4 bases; unmatched junction nucleotides: 3. The CDR3 DNA is TGTGCCAGCAGCTTAGCCCAGGGGGTAGGAAACACCATATATTTT. Protein sequence: CASSLAQGVGNTIYF. Filled out from reference TRBV7-2 and TRBJ1-3, the complete variable domain reads GAGVSQSPSNKVTEKGKDVELRCDPISGHTALYWYRQSLGQGLEFLIYFQGNSAPDKSGLPSDRFSAERTGGSVSTLTIQRTQQEDSAVYLCASSLAQGVGNTIYFGEGSWLTVV.

The chain has TRBV5-1 and TRBJ2-7; 8 bases match TRBD1. After removal of 3 bases from V and 3 bases from J, the junction contained 8 bases not matched to a gene. CDR3 length equals 15 residues. Germline V lookup: CDR1 SGHRS, CDR2 YFSETQ. The CDR3 sequence: CASSSRTGSGYEQYF. The CDR3 coding sequence is TGCGCCAGCAGCTCGAGGACAGGGTCAGGCTACGAGCAGTACTTC. Drawing the rest from reference TRBV5-1 and TRBJ2-7, the complete variable domain is KAGVTQTPRYLIKTRGQQVTLSCSPISGHRSVSWYQQTPGQGLQFLFEYFSETQRNKGNFPGRFSGRQFSNSRSEMNVSTLELGDSALYLCASSSRTGSGYEQYFGPGTRLTVT.

This clonotype was counted a few times. The chain joins TRBV15 to TRBJ2-5; the match to TRBD2 covers 11 bases. CDR3 length equals 18 residues. V gave up 0 bases and J gave up 2 bases; unmatched junction bases: 8. Per germline, CDR1 LNHNV and CDR2 YYDKDF (reference sequence). CDR3 in DNA: TGTGCCACCAGCAGAGATCCCACTAGCGGGAGACGGCAAGAGACCCAGTACTTC. Protein product: CATSRDPTSGRRQETQYF.

This clonotype was detected only a few times. The rearrangement links TRBV10-3 to TRBJ2-3; D is unresolved. Germline CDR1 reads ENHRY; CDR2 reads SYGVKD. Trimming cost V 2 bases and J 0 bases, with 9 bases left between them. CDR3 size: 15 residues. The CDR3 is CAISEGQWSTDTQYF. In DNA, the CDR3 is TGTGCCATCAGTGAGGGCCAGTGGAGCACAGATACGCAGTATTTT.

Only a few counts were recorded for this clonotype. The chain uses TRBV11-2 and TRBJ2-1, with TRBD1 as a possible D gene (6 bases). The CDR3 has 14 residues. Germline assignment: CDR1 SGHAT and CDR2 FQNNGV. V lost 5 bases to trimming and J lost 12 bases, with 20 bases between them. CDR3 sequence (DNA): TGTGCCAGCAGCGGGACATTTACAAATACGGGGCAGTTCTTC. This codes for CASSGTFTNTGQFF.

The chain has TRBV7-9 and TRBJ1-4; perhaps TRBD1 as D (6 bases). V was shortened by 5 bases and J by 7 bases, with 17 bases between the two germline ends. This CDR3 comprises 15 residues. CDR1 and CDR2 (germline): SEHNR, FQNEAQ (reference sequence). The CDR3 sequence: CASSPQGHRGEKLFF. Written as DNA, the CDR3 is TGTGCCAGCAGCCCTCAGGGACATCGAGGTGAAAAACTGTTTTTT. Combining the CDR3 with reference TRBV7-9 and TRBJ1-4 gives the whole variable domain DTGVSQNPRHKITKRGQNVTFRCDPISEHNRLYWYRQTLGQGPEFLTYFQNEAQLEKSRLLSDRFSAERPKGSFSTLEIQRTEQGDSAMYLCASSPQGHRGEKLFFGSGTQLSVL.

V is TRBV18 and J is TRBJ1-1; D gene uncertain. Germline CDR1 and CDR2: KGHSH and LQKENI. This CDR3 is 15 amino acids long. Trimming cost V 1 base and J 2 bases, with 11 bases left between them. CDR3 amino acids: CASSPQTGGNTEAFF. Written as DNA, the CDR3 is TGTGCCAGCTCACCACAAACGGGCGGAAACACTGAAGCTTTCTTT.

This sequence joins TRBV5-1 and TRBJ2-5; D is ambiguous. This CDR3 is 14 amino acids long. V was clipped by 7 bases and J by 0 bases, with 13 bases between them. Per germline, CDR1 SGHRS and CDR2 YFSETQ. CDR3 amino acids: CASRPTADQETQYF. The CDR3 nucleotides are TGCGCCAGCCGCCCTACGGCGGACCAAGAGACCCAGTACTTC.

In this sample, this clonotype turned up a few times. The J gene is TRBJ1-1, the V gene TRBV18; the D is unclear. V was pared by 3 bases and J by 0 bases, with 8 bases between. CDR3 length: 14 amino acids. Germline V gene sequence: CDR1 KGHSH, CDR2 LQKENI. The CDR3 bases are TGTGCCAGCTCACCGACAACCATGAACACTGAAGCTTTCTTT. Translation: CASSPTTMNTEAFF.

This clonotype has more than one count but fewer than ten. This rearrangement joins TRBV3-1 to TRBJ2-1; D is unclear. CDR3 length: 18 amino acids. V shed 0 bases and J shed 1 base, with 16 bases lying between them. The germline CDR1 and CDR2 sequences are LGHDT and YNNKEL (reference sequence). This chain's CDR3 is CASSQEVLVLRSYNEQFF. The CDR3 DNA is TGTGCCAGCAGCCAAGAAGTCCTAGTATTGCGTTCCTACAATGAGCAGTTCTTC.

This clonotype was counted a few times. The J gene is TRBJ2-3, the V gene TRBV20-1; 14 nucleotides line up with TRBD2. J lost 0 bases, V lost 6 bases, and 8 bases had no gene match. Looked up from germline, CDR1 is DFQATT and CDR2 is SNEGSKA (reference sequence). This CDR3 is built from 17 residues. The CDR3 DNA reads as TGCAGTGCCCCCCGACTAGCGGGAGGGAGGAGCACAGATACGCAGTATTTT. Amino acid sequence: CSAPRLAGGRSTDTQYF.

This clonotype has a handful of counts. The CDR3 bases are TGCAGTGCTAGAGACCTCCCCCGAGGGACACTTTACCAAGAGACCCAGTACTTC. Residues: CSARDLPRGTLYQETQYF. The rearrangement joins TRBV20-1 to TRBJ2-5; D may be TRBD1 (6 bases). The CDR3 sequence is 18 residues long. Trimming removed 0 bases at V and 0 bases at J, with 20 bases between. The germline CDR1 and CDR2 sequences are DFQATT and SNEGSKA (reference sequence).

V and J are TRBV11-2 and TRBJ1-2, with D tentatively TRBD1 (6 bases). V lost 7 bases to trimming and J lost 5 bases, with 17 bases between them. Per the germline V gene, CDR1 is SGHAT and CDR2 is FQNNGV. CDR3 size: 14 residues. Here the CDR3 DNA reads TGTGCCAGCAACACGGGACAATCGGGGTATGGCTACACCTTC. Translation gives CASNTGQSGYGYTF.

The CDR3 here is CSVDRSKDRPHQPQHF. Here the CDR3 DNA reads TGCAGCGTTGATAGGAGTAAGGACAGGCCTCATCAGCCCCAGCATTTT. The rearrangement uses TRBV29-1 and TRBJ1-5, with 7 bases aligning to TRBD1. The V segment lost 3 bases and the J segment 5 bases; nucleotides outside the gene matches: 13. From germline, CDR1 is SQVTM and CDR2 ANQGSEA. The CDR3 has 16 residues.

This clonotype was counted between two and nine times. V is TRBV7-2 and J is TRBJ1-5; D perhaps matches TRBD1 (5 bases). Germline V lookup: CDR1 SGHTA, CDR2 FQGNSA. CDR3 length: 15 amino acids. Trimming shortened V by 5 bases and J by 5 bases, and 16 bases separated the two germline ends. The CDR3 DNA reads as TGTGCCAGCAGCCTCGCGGGGGGAAGGGATCAGCCCCAGCATTTT. Encoded protein: CASSLAGGRDQPQHF.

The chain joins TRBV21-1 to TRBJ1-5; the table's D call of TRBD1 was not tested on the DNA. TRBV21-1 is deemed a pseudogene. This CDR3 has 22 amino acids. CDR3 residues: CASSKGRFLGTDQIPRNQPQHF. The DNA of the CDR3 is TGTGCCAGCAGCAAAGGGCGGTTTTTGGGGACAGATCAAATTCCGAGGAATCAGCCCCAGCATTTT.

V gene TRBV15 combines with J gene TRBJ2-3, with D possibly being TRBD2 (6 bases). There are 15 residues in the CDR3. CDR1 and CDR2 from the germline V gene are LNHNV and YYDKDF (reference sequence). V lost 1 base, J lost 5 bases, and 13 bases lay in between. The CDR3 loop is CATSRGRDPLDTQYF. Written as DNA, the CDR3 is TGTGCCACCAGCAGAGGGCGGGACCCTCTAGATACGCAGTATTTT.

The rearrangement links TRBV12-3 or TRBV12-4 to TRBJ1-2; 8 positions agree with TRBD1. The V gene end was trimmed by 5 bases and the J gene end by 6 bases; junction bases not matched to a gene: 8. There are 14 residues in the CDR3. The DNA for the CDR3 is TGTGCCAGCAGTACCCGGACAGGGATGAATGGCTACACCTTC. This gives the protein CASSTRTGMNGYTF.

In nucleotides, the CDR3 is TGTGCCAGCAGCTCAACGACAGGCTACTATAGCAATCAGCCCCAGCATTTT. Its protein product is CASSSTTGYYSNQPQHF. The chain carries TRBV7-8 and TRBJ1-5, with D possibly being TRBD1 (6 bases). V was cut by 4 bases and J by 0 bases, with 16 bases left in between. Germline V gene data show CDR1 as SGHVS and CDR2 as FQNEAQ. CDR3 size: 17 residues.

The chain employs TRBV29-1 and TRBJ2-3; 7 bases match TRBD1. CDR1 SQVTM and CDR2 ANQGSEA come from the germline V gene. This CDR3 has 11 amino acids. After removal of 5 bases from V and 11 bases from J, the junction contained 7 bases not matched to a gene. The CDR3 spells CSVPTGVKQYF. The CDR3 region has the DNA TGCAGCGTTCCAACAGGGGTCAAGCAGTATTTT.

V gene TRBV12-3 or TRBV12-4 combines with J gene TRBJ1-6, with 11 bases that match TRBD1. The CDR3 runs to 15 residues. Unmatched junction bases numbered 5, after V lost 5 bases and J lost 8 bases. CDR3 DNA: TGTGCCAGCAGTGGGACAGGGGGGACTTATTCACCCCTCCACTTT. Protein sequence: CASSGTGGTYSPLHF.

Only a few counts were recorded for this clonotype. The CDR3: CSARPPIPSSEQYF. CDR3 coding DNA: TGCAGTGCTAGACCTCCTATCCCTAGTTCCGAGCAGTACTTC. The rearrangement uses TRBV20-1 and TRBJ2-7; unclear D gene. Trimming took 2 bases from V and 6 from J, leaving 17 bases between them. Germline V CDR1 and CDR2: DFQATT, SNEGSKA (reference sequence). The CDR3 is 14 residues long.

In its sample, this clonotype was seen a few times. J is TRBJ2-4 and V is TRBV2, with 11 bases matching TRBD2. CDR3 length equals 13 residues. With V trimmed by 6 bases and J by 5 bases, 0 bases remained unmatched. In germline, CDR1 is SNHLY, CDR2 FYNNEI. The CDR3 region is CASRTSGENIQYF. The CDR3 DNA sequence: TGTGCCAGCAGGACTAGCGGGGAAAACATTCAGTACTTC.

This clonotype was seen ten or more times. The rearrangement joins TRBV7-2 to TRBJ1-5, with D perhaps matching TRBD1 (5 bases). The CDR3 runs 13 residues. Germline assignment: CDR1 SGHTA and CDR2 FQGNSA. Trimming shortened V by 4 bases and J by 5 bases, and 9 bases separated the two germline ends. Here the CDR3 reads CASSSRGDQPQHF. In DNA, the CDR3 is TGTGCCAGCAGCTCCCGAGGGGATCAGCCCCAGCATTTT.

This clonotype was observed a few times. The J gene is TRBJ2-3, the V gene TRBV6-1; TRBD1 matches 8 bases. CDR3 length: 15 residues. Per the germline V gene, CDR1 is MNHNS and CDR2 is SASEGT. Trimming removed 5 bases from V and 1 base from J; junction bases left unmatched: 5. In DNA form, the CDR3 reads TGTGCCAGCAGTATGGACAGGGCCGGCACAGATACGCAGTATTTT. Its protein product is CASSMDRAGTDTQYF.

This clonotype was picked up a small number of times. V gene TRBV7-9 combines with J gene TRBJ2-1; 8 bases are shared with TRBD2. V shed 5 bases, J shed 8 bases, and the junction held 8 bases outside the gene matches. Germline-derived CDR1 and CDR2 are SEHNR and FQNEAQ (reference sequence). The CDR3 has 14 residues. CDR3 coding DNA: TGTGCCAGCAGCCCCAGCGGGAGCTATCATGAGCAGTTCTTC. This encodes CASSPSGSYHEQFF.